The entry below gives a single TCR beta chain sequence along with its context. The trim removed 6 bases at V and 6 bases at J, leaving 12 bases unmatched. The CDR3 spans 15 residues. Germline CDR1 LNHDA, CDR2 SQIVND (reference sequence). The record originates from a study of T cell changes during pregnancy in multiple sclerosis. TCRdb keeps only in-frame clones here, not all; method: immunoSEQ multiplex PCR. The data hold tens of thousands of clones, with 92% observed a single time. The TCR comes from a female donor with multiple sclerosis, enrolled in a pregnancy study. The rearrangement links TRBV19 to TRBJ2-7, with 9 bases fitting TRBD1. The sequencing used CD4+ T cells from peripheral blood mononuclear cells, collected in the second trimester of pregnancy. CDR3 DNA: TGTGCCAGTAGGGAGACGGGACAGGGACGAAGCGAGCAGTACTTC. Translation: CASRETGQGRSEQYF.